This is a list of T cell receptor beta chains from one sample in a study of siplizumab effects on memory and regulatory T cells. The assay was immunoSEQ multiplex PCR, and TCRdb's table has in-frame clones only and misses some. The table shows some 97,000 clones, with more than 85% occurring only once. Sequencing was done on a sample of CD4+ T cells sorted from blood. Every receptor here comes from a human donor in good health. Some clones in this sample may be carry-over from other donors' samples. Both conserved end residues are part of each CDR3. The D gene is left open where the match is weak. The size field is filled for only some rows; it gives once, few, many or a size class.

TRBD2,once,TRBV5-1,TRBJ2-3,CASSPQREGPDTQYF,TGCGCCAGCAGCCCCCAGCGGGAGGGTCCAGATACGCAGTATTTT
TRBD1,-,TRBV27,TRBJ2-1,CASSLARGQGSYNEQFF,TGTGCCAGCAGTTTGGCCCGGGGACAGGGCTCCTACAATGAGCAGTTCTTC
TRBD2,-,TRBV5-1,TRBJ2-1,CASSRGLAGGFDEQFF,TGCGCCAGCAGCCGGGGACTAGCGGGAGGGTTCGATGAGCAGTTCTTC
TRBD2,-,TRBV28,TRBJ2-3,CASSLSGLAGGTQYF,TGTGCCAGCAGTTTAAGCGGACTAGCGGGAGGTACGCAGTATTTT
-,-,TRBV6-1,TRBJ2-3,CASSEFYGTSTDTQYF,TGTGCCAGCAGTGAATTTTACGGAACCAGCACAGATACGCAGTATTTT
-,-,TRBV6-5,TRBJ2-7,CASSTDGYEQYF,TGTGCCAGCAGTACGGACGGCTACGAGCAGTACTTC
TRBD1,-,TRBV27,TRBJ1-3,CASRAGQGISGNTIYF,TGTGCCAGCAGGGCGGGACAGGGGATCTCTGGAAACACCATATATTTT
TRBD1,-,TRBV9,TRBJ1-6,CASSEKPGGLSSPLHF,TGTGCCAGCAGCGAAAAGCCAGGGGGTCTTAGTTCACCCCTCCACTTT
-,-,TRBV7-2,TRBJ2-3,CASSPLSSTDTQYF,TGTGCCAGCAGCCCACTATCTAGCACAGATACGCAGTATTTT
-,-,TRBV5-4,TRBJ1-3,CASSFGGWGASGNTIYF,TGTGCCAGCAGCTTCGGCGGGTGGGGGGCGTCTGGAAACACCATATATTTT
-,-,TRBV6-5,TRBJ1-2,CASSQTGTYGYTF,TGTGCCAGCAGTCAAACAGGCACCTATGGCTACACCTTC
TRBD2,-,TRBV5-1,TRBJ2-5,CASSPGLAGVQETQYF,TGCGCCAGCAGCCCAGGACTAGCGGGAGTGCAAGAGACCCAGTACTTC
-,few,TRBV30,TRBJ1-3,CAWSVHRTSSGNTIYF,TGTGCCTGGAGTGTACACAGGACAAGCTCTGGAAACACCATATATTTT
-,-,TRBV2,TRBJ2-5,CASRVQGLGETQYF,TGTGCCAGCAGGGTACAGGGTTTGGGAGAGACCCAGTACTTC
TRBD1,-,TRBV14,TRBJ2-1,CASSQLGQGYNEQFF,TGTGCCAGCAGCCAATTGGGACAGGGGTACAATGAGCAGTTCTTC
-,-,TRBV7-9,TRBJ2-3,CASSRGIGTDTQYF,TGTGCCAGCAGCCGTGGAATCGGCACAGATACGCAGTATTTT
-,-,TRBV2,TRBJ2-7,CASSPRVNEQYF,TGTGCCAGCTCGCCAAGGGTGAACGAGCAGTACTTC
TRBD1,-,TRBV4-1,TRBJ1-3,CASSQTTGGPGNTIYF,TGCGCCAGCAGCCAAACGACAGGGGGACCTGGAAACACCATATATTTT
-,-,TRBV19,TRBJ1-5,CASSIEENQPQHF,TGTGCCAGTAGTATAGAGGAGAATCAGCCCCAGCATTTT